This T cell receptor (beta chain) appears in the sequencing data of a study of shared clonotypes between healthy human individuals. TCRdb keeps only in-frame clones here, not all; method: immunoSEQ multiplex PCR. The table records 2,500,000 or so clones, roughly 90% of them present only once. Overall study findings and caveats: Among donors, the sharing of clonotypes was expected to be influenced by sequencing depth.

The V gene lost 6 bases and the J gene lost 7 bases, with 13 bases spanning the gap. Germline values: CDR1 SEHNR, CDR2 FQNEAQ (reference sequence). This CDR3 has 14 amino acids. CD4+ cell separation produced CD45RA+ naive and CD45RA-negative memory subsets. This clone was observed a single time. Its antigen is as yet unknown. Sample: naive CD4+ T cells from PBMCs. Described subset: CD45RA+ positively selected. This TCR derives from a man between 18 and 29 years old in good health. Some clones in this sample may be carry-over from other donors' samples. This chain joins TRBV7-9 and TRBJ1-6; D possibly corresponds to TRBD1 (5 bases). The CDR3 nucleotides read TGTGCCAGCAGATCCAGGGCGGGGAATTCACCCCTCCACTTT. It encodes CASRSRAGNSPLHF.